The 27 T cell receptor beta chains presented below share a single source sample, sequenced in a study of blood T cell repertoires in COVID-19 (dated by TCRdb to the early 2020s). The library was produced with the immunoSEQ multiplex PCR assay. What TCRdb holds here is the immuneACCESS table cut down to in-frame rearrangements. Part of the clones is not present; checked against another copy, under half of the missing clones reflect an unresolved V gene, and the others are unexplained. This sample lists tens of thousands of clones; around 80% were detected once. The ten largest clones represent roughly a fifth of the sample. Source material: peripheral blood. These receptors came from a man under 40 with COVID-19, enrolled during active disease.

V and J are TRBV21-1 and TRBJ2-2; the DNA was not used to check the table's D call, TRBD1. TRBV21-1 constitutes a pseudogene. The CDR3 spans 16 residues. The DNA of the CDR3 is TGTGCCAGCAGCAAAAGGGAAGACAGGGAATCCGGGGAGCTGTTTTTT. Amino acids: CASSKREDRESGELFF.

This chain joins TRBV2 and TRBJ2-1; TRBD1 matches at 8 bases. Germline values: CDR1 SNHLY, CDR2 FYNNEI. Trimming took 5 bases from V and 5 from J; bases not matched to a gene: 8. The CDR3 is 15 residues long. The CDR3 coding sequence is TGTGCCAGCAGTCTCGACAGGGGCGGCCACAATGAGCAGTTCTTC. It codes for CASSLDRGGHNEQFF.

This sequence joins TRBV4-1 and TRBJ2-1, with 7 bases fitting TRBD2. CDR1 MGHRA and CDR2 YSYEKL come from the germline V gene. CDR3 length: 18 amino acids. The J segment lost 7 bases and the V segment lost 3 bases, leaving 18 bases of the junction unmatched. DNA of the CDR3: TGCGCCAGCAGCCAGACTTCCCCTAGCGGTGGAGGGTGGAATGAGCAGTTCTTC. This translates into CASSQTSPSGGGWNEQFF.

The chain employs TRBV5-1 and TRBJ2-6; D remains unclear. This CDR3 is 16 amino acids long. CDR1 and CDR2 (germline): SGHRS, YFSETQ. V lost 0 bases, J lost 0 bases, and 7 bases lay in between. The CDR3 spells CASSLDSASGANVLTF. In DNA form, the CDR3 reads TGCGCCAGCAGCTTGGACAGTGCCTCTGGGGCCAACGTCCTGACTTTC.

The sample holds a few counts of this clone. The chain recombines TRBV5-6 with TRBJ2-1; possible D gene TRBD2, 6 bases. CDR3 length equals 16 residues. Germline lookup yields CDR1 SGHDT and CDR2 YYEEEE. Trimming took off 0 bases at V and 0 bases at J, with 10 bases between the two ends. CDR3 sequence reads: CASSLGAGTSYNEQFF. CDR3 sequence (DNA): TGTGCCAGCAGCTTGGGGGCGGGAACCTCCTACAATGAGCAGTTCTTC.

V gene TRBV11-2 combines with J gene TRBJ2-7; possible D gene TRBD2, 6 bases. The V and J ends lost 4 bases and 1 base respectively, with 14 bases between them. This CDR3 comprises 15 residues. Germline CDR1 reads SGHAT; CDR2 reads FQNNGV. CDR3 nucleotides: TGTGCCAGCAGCTCCGGGACTGGGGCTTCCTACGAGCAGTACTTC. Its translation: CASSSGTGASYEQYF.

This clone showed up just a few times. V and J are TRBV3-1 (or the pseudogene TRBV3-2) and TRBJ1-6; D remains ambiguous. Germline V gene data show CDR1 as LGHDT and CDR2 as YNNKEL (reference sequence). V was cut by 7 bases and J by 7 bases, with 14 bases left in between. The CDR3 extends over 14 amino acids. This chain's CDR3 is CASTGTQANSPLHF. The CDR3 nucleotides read TGTGCCAGCACAGGCACCCAGGCCAATTCACCCCTCCACTTT.

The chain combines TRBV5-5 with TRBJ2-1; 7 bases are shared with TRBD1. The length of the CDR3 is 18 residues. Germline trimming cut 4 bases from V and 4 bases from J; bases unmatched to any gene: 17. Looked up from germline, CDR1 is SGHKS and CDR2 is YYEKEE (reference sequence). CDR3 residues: CASSVRNPRDRLYNEQFF. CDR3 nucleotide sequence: TGTGCCAGCAGCGTACGAAATCCTAGGGACAGACTATACAATGAGCAGTTCTTC.

CDR3 in amino acids: CASSVGTLAGSTDTQYF. The CDR3 DNA is TGTGCCAGCAGCGTAGGAACGCTAGCGGGTAGCACAGATACGCAGTATTTT. The chain links TRBV9 to TRBJ2-3; 8 bases align to TRBD2. Trimming took 0 bases from V and 0 from J; bases not matched to a gene: 6. This CDR3 is 17 amino acids long. CDR1 is SGDLS, CDR2 YYNGEE, per germline. The variable domain in full, completed from reference TRBV9 and TRBJ2-3, reads DSGVTQTPKHLITATGQRVTLRCSPRSGDLSVYWYQQSLDQGLQFLIQYYNGEERAKGNILERFSAQQFPDLHSELNLSSLELGDSALYFCASSVGTLAGSTDTQYFGPGTRLTVL.

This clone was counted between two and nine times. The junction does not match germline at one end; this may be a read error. The CDR3 reads CSVQDTDKGYGYTF. In DNA form, the CDR3 reads TGCAGCGTTCAAGATACGGACAAGGGCTATGGCTACACCTTC. V gene TRBV29-1 combines with J gene TRBJ1-2, with D tentatively TRBD1 (5 bases). The CDR3 spans 14 residues. Germline lookup yields CDR1 SQVTM and CDR2 ANQGSEA.

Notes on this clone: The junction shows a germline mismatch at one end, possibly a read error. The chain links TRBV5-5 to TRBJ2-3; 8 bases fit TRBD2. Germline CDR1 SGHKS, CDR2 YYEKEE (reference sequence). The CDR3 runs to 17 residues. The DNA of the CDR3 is TGCGCCAGCAGCCTACTAGCGGACGTGTCTCTTTCCCATACGCAGTATTTT. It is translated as CASSLLADVSLSHTQYF.

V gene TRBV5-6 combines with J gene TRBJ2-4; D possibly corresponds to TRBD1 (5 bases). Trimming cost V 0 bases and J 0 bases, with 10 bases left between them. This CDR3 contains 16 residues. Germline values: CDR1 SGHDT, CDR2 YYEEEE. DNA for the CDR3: TGTGCCAGCAGCTTGGGGACAACGGTAGCCAAAAACATTCAGTACTTC. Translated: CASSLGTTVAKNIQYF.

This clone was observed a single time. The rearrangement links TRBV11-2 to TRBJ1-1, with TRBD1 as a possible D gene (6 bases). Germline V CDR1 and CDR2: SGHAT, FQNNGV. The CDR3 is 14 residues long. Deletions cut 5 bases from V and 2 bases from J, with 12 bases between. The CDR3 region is CASSPRGFNTEAFF. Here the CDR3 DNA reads TGTGCCAGCAGCCCCAGGGGTTTTAACACTGAAGCTTTCTTT.

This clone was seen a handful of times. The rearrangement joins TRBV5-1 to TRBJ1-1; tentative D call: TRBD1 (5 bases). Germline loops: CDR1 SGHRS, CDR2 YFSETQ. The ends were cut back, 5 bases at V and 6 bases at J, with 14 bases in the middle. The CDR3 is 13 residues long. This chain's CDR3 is CASRSGIRAEAFF. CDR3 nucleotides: TGCGCCAGCAGATCAGGGATCCGGGCTGAAGCTTTCTTT.

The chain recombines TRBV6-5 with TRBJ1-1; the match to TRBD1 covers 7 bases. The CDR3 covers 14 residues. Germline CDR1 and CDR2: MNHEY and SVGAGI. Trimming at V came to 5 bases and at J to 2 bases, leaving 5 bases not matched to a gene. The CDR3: CASSPQGKNTEAFF. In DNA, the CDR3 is TGTGCCAGCAGTCCACAGGGGAAAAACACTGAAGCTTTCTTT.

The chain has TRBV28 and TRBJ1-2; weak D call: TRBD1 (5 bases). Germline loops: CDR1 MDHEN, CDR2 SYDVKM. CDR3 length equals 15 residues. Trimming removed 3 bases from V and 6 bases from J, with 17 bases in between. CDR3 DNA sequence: TGTGCCAGCAGTTTGTCGTCGGGGGGATTTAATGGCTACACCTTC. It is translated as CASSLSSGGFNGYTF.

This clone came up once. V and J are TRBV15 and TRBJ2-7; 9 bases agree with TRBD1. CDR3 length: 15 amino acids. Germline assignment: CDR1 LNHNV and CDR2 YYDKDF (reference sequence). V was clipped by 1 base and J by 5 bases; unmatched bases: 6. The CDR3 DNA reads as TGTGCCACCAGCAGAGCGGGACAGGGTCACAACGAGCAGTACTTC. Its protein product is CATSRAGQGHNEQYF.

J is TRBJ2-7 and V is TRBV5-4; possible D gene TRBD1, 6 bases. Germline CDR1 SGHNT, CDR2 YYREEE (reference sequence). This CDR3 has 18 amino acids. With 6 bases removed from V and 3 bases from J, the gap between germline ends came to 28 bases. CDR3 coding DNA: TGTGCCAGCAAAACCTCGACCGGGACACTGGACATTGGCTACGAGCAGTACTTC. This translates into CASKTSTGTLDIGYEQYF.

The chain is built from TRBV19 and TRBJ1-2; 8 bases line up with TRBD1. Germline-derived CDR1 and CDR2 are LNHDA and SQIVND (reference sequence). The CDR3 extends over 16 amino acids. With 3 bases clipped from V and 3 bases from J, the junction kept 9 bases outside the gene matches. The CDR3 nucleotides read TGTGCCAGTAGTATCCCCAGGGGGCGCGGGTACTATGGCTACACCTTC. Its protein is CASSIPRGRGYYGYTF. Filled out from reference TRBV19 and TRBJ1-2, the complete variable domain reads DGGITQSPKYLFRKEGQNVTLSCEQNLNHDAMYWYRQDPGQGLRLIYYSQIVNDFQKGDIAEGYSVSREKKESFPLTVTSAQKNPTAFYLCASSIPRGRGYYGYTFGSGTRLTVV.

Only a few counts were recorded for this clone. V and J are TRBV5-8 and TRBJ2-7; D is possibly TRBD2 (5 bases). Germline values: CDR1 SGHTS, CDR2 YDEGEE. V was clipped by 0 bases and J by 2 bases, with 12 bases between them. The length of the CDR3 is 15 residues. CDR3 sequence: CASSLGLGGPYEQYF. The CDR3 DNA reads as TGTGCCAGCAGCTTGGGCCTAGGAGGCCCCTACGAGCAGTACTTC.

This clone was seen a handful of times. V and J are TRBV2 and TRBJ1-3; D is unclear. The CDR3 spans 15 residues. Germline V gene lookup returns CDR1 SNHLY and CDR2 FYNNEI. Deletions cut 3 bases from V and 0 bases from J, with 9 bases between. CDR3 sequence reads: CASSEMRDSGNTIYF. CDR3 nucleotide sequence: TGTGCCAGCAGTGAGATGAGGGACTCTGGAAACACCATATATTTT.

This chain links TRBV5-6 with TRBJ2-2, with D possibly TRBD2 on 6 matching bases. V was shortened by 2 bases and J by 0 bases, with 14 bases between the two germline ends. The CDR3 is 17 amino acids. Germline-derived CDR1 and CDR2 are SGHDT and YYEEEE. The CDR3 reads CASSFDLGGSNTGELFF. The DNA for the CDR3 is TGTGCCAGCAGCTTTGATTTGGGGGGATCGAACACCGGGGAGCTGTTTTTT.

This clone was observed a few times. The CDR3: CASYTGQGMNNEQFF. DNA for the CDR3: TGTGCCAGCTACACGGGACAGGGTATGAACAATGAGCAGTTCTTC. This chain connects TRBV14 to TRBJ2-1, with TRBD1 identical over 9 bases. The CDR3 runs 15 residues. CDR1 and CDR2 (germline): SGHDN, FVKESK. V gave up 8 bases and J gave up 5 bases; unmatched junction bases: 10.

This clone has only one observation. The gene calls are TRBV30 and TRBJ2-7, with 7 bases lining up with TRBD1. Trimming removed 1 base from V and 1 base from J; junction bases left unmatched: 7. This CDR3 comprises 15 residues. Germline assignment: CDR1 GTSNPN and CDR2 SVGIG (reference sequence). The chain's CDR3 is CAWSEGTEFSYEQYF. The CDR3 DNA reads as TGTGCCTGGAGTGAAGGGACAGAGTTTTCCTACGAGCAGTACTTC.

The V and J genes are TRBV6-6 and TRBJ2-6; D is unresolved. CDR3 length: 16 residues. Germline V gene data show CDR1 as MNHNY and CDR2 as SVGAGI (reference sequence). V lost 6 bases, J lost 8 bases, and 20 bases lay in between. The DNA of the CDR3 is TGTGCCAGCAGCCTCGGTCCTTTTCCTGTACCCAACGTCCTGACTTTC. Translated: CASSLGPFPVPNVLTF.

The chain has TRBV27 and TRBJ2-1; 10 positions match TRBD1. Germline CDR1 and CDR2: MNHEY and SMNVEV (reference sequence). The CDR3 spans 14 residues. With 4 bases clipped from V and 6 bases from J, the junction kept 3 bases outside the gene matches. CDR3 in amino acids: CASSSWTGGNEQFF. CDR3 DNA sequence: TGTGCCAGCAGTTCTTGGACAGGGGGCAATGAGCAGTTCTTC.

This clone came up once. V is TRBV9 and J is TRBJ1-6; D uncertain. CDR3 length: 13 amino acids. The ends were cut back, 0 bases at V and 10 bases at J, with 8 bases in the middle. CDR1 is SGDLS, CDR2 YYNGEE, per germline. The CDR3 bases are TGTGCCAGCAGCGTAGAAACCGGGTCACCCCTCCACTTT. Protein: CASSVETGSPLHF.